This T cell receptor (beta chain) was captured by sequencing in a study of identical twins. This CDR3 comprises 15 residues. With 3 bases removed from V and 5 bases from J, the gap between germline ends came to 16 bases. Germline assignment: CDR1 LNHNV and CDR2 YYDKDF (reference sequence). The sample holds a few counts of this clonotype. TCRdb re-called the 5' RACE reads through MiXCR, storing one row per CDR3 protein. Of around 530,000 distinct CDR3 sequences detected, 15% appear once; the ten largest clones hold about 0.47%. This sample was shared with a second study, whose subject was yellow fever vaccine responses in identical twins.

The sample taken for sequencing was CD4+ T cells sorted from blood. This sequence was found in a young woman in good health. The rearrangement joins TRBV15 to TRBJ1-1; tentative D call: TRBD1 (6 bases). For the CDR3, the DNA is TGTGCCACCAGCAGGGATTTGACAGGAGGGACTGAAGCTTTCTTT. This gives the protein CATSRDLTGGTEAFF.